The 19 T cell receptor beta chains below all came from one sample that was sequenced in a study of CD8 T cells in ankylosing spondylitis (dated by TCRdb to about 2017). What the work shows at the level of the full study, not this receptor alone: A TCR beta motif of eight highly homologous amino acid variants appeared characteristic of blood from ankylosing spondylitis patients.

The library came from 5' RACE. Reads for this sample came from an Illumina HiSeq 2500. TCRdb ran its own pipeline on the public reads, namely fastp trimming at Q25 and MiXCR clone calling, and kept in-frame beta chains. For every CDR3 protein sequence, its rows merge into one entry that carries the most common genes and DNA. The sample has fewer than 500,000 distinct CDR3 sequences on record, 20% to 25% of them singletons. The ten top clones hold about a sixth of the sample. These receptors have no known antigen. The sample taken for sequencing was blood, either unsorted or a sorted T cell fraction (not recorded which). All receptors come from a male donor with ankylosing spondylitis.

The chain employs TRBV4-3 and TRBJ2-7; perhaps TRBD1 as D (5 bases). Per germline, CDR1 LGHNA and CDR2 YSLEER. V was shortened by 4 bases and J by 4 bases, with 17 bases between the two germline ends. The CDR3 covers 15 residues. As DNA, the CDR3 is TGCGCCAGCAGCCCCTCTTTTGGGGCTCAGTACGAGCAGTACTTC. This encodes CASSPSFGAQYEQYF.

This clonotype has just a few counts. This chain links TRBV11-2 with TRBJ2-2, with 10 positions matching TRBD2. The germline gives CDR1 SGHAT, CDR2 FQNNGV. The CDR3 is made up of 15 amino acids. Trimming cost V 2 bases and J 6 bases; bases outside gene matches: 3. The DNA for the CDR3 is TGTGCCAGCAGCTTAAGCGGGAGGGCCGCCGGGGAGCTGTTTTTT. This encodes CASSLSGRAAGELFF.

The chain is built from TRBV9 and TRBJ1-6; 9 nucleotides match TRBD1. J gave up 10 bases and V 4 bases, and 9 bases lay outside the gene matches. CDR3 length: 15 amino acids. Germline-derived CDR1 and CDR2 are SGDLS and YYNGEE. For the CDR3, the DNA is TGTGCCAGCAGCACAGGTGGGACAGGGCCCTCACCCCTCCACTTT. Translating gives CASSTGGTGPSPLHF.

This clonotype was seen a few times. The J gene is TRBJ1-4, the V gene TRBV6-5; the D is unclear. Germline CDR1 reads MNHEY; CDR2 reads SVGAGI. The CDR3 runs 12 residues. V shed 6 bases and J shed 8 bases, with 10 bases lying between them. CDR3 in amino acids: CASRRDREKLFF. For the CDR3, the DNA is TGTGCCAGCAGGAGGGATCGGGAAAAACTGTTTTTT.

This clonotype was counted ten times or more. The rearrangement joins TRBV12-3 or TRBV12-4 to TRBJ2-5; TRBD2 agrees at 7 bases. CDR3 length: 17 amino acids. The ends lost 1 base at V and 1 base at J; junction bases unmatched: 9. The CDR3 DNA follows: TGTGCCAGCAGTTTAGAGGTCGGGGGGACGTCCCAAGAGACCCAGTACTTC. Translating gives CASSLEVGGTSQETQYF.

There are a few counts of this clonotype. This chain connects TRBV29-1 to TRBJ1-4, with TRBD1 matching 8 bases. The junction had 7 bases not matched to a gene; V was cut back by 7 bases and J by 6 bases. The CDR3 contains 13 residues. Germline values: CDR1 SQVTM, CDR2 ANQGSEA. Here the CDR3 DNA reads TGCAGCGCCCTCGCAGGGGGCGATGAAAAACTGTTTTTT. This codes for CSALAGGDEKLFF.

This clonotype occurred a few times. The J gene is TRBJ2-2, the V gene TRBV24-1; the D gene is possibly TRBD1 (6 bases). The CDR3 covers 17 residues. CDR1 and CDR2 from the germline V gene are KGHDR and SFDVKD. Trimming stripped 4 bases from V and 0 bases from J, with 14 bases between. The CDR3 sequence is CATSDQARGTNTGELFF. The CDR3 coding sequence is TGTGCCACCAGTGACCAGGCAAGGGGGACGAACACCGGGGAGCTGTTTTTT.

This clonotype has a count of ten or more. The CDR3 coding sequence is TGTGCCAGCAGCTTAAGGGTGAACCCCAATGAGCAGTTCTTC. Its translation is CASSLRVNPNEQFF. The chain uses TRBV7-3 and TRBJ2-1; the D is unclear. The ends were cut back, 1 base at V and 6 bases at J, with 10 bases in the middle. The V gene's germline CDR1 is SGHTA and CDR2 FQGTGA. CDR3 size: 14 residues.

This clonotype was seen only a few times. V is TRBV6-5 and J is TRBJ2-7, with 9 bases that match TRBD1. This CDR3 region has 16 residues. The germline V gene encodes CDR1 MNHEY and CDR2 SVGAGI. Trimming took 4 bases from V and 9 from J; bases not matched to a gene: 16. CDR3 sequence reads: CASSSYRTGARMVQYF. The CDR3 DNA sequence: TGTGCCAGCAGTTCCTACAGGACAGGGGCTCGTATGGTGCAGTACTTC.

The chain carries TRBV20-1 and TRBJ2-3; D may be TRBD2 (5 bases). CDR3 size: 16 residues. The germline gives CDR1 DFQATT, CDR2 SNEGSKA (reference sequence). The V and J ends lost 5 bases and 4 bases respectively, with 22 bases between them. The CDR3 loop reads CSAPRPSSLMADTQYF. CDR3 coding DNA: TGCAGTGCTCCCCGGCCTAGCTCCCTGATGGCAGATACGCAGTATTTT.

This clonotype was counted many times. This chain uses TRBV2 with TRBJ2-2, with 10 nucleotides matching TRBD2. J gave up 6 bases and V 7 bases, and 2 bases lay outside the gene matches. The CDR3 extends over 13 amino acids. CDR1 is SNHLY, CDR2 FYNNEI, per germline. CDR3 nucleotides: TGTGCCAGCAAACTAGCGGGGCCCGGGGAGCTGTTTTTT. The encoded protein is CASKLAGPGELFF. Complete variable domain (other parts from reference TRBV2 and TRBJ2-2): EPEVTQTPSHQVTQMGQEVILRCVPISNHLYFYWYRQILGQKVEFLVSFYNNEISEKSEIFDDQFSVERPDGSNFTLKIRSTKLEDSAMYFCASKLAGPGELFFGEGSRLTVL.

This clonotype was detected only a few times. V and J are TRBV11-2 and TRBJ1-2; TRBD1 agrees at 9 bases. Looked up from germline, CDR1 is SGHAT and CDR2 is FQNNGV. This CDR3 has 15 amino acids. V lost 2 bases and J lost 6; bases outside the gene matches: 7. DNA for the CDR3: TGTGCCAGCAGCTTACAACGGACAGGGGATAATGGCTACACCTTC. Its translation is CASSLQRTGDNGYTF.

This clonotype was picked up a small number of times. This chain links TRBV6-1 with TRBJ2-1; D gene uncertain. The CDR3 consists of 14 residues. The V end lost 2 bases, the J end lost 3 bases, and 8 bases lay between the germline ends. Germline values: CDR1 MNHNS, CDR2 SASEGT. The DNA of the CDR3 is TGTGCCAGCAGTGAAATGGCAGGCTACAATGAGCAGTTCTTC. This sequence encodes CASSEMAGYNEQFF.

V is TRBV12-3 or TRBV12-4 and J is TRBJ1-5, with TRBD1 matching over 8 bases. V shed 3 bases and J 9 bases; nucleotides not matched to a gene: 4. The CDR3 spans 13 residues. The CDR3 DNA sequence: TGTGCCAGCAGTTTTGGACAGGGTCGGCCCCAGCATTTT. Residues: CASSFGQGRPQHF.

This chain joins TRBV4-2 and TRBJ1-2; D might be TRBD1 (5 bases). Looked up from germline, CDR1 is LGHNA and CDR2 is YNFKEQ. V gave up 4 bases and J gave up 2 bases, with 29 bases separating them. CDR3 length: 20 amino acids. This chain's CDR3 is CASSLSLNQINQGTNYGYTF. In DNA, the CDR3 is TGTGCCAGCAGCCTGTCCCTAAACCAAATTAATCAGGGTACCAACTATGGCTACACCTTC.

This clonotype was seen a few times. The J gene is TRBJ2-5, the V gene TRBV12-3 or TRBV12-4; 8 nucleotides line up with TRBD2. CDR3 length: 17 residues. The trim removed 3 bases at V and 0 bases at J, leaving 9 bases unmatched. CDR3 amino acids: CASSFGLAGFYQETQYF. In nucleotides, the CDR3 is TGTGCCAGCAGTTTTGGGCTAGCGGGTTTCTACCAAGAGACCCAGTACTTC.

The chain couples TRBV11-2 to TRBJ2-1; 7 bases fit TRBD2. Unmatched junction bases numbered 11, after V lost 8 bases and J lost 4 bases. CDR1 is SGHAT and CDR2 is FQNNGV in the germline V gene. This CDR3 is built from 15 residues. The CDR3 sequence: CASAGQGGSYNEQFF. CDR3 DNA: TGTGCCAGCGCGGGGCAGGGAGGGTCATACAATGAGCAGTTCTTC. Filled out from reference TRBV11-2 and TRBJ2-1, the complete variable domain reads EAGVAQSPRYKIIEKRQSVAFWCNPISGHATLYWYQQILGQGPKLLIQFQNNGVVDDSQLPKDRFSAERLKGVDSTLKIQPAKLEDSAVYLCASAGQGGSYNEQFFGPGTRLTVL.

This clonotype was seen a handful of times. The chain couples TRBV7-9 to TRBJ2-1; D call uncertain. CDR3 length: 12 amino acids. Per the germline V gene, CDR1 is SEHNR and CDR2 is FQNEAQ (reference sequence). Trimming cost V 7 bases and J 9 bases, with 13 bases left between them. This CDR3 reads CASTLLESEQFF. CDR3 bases: TGTGCCAGCACCCTACTCGAAAGTGAGCAGTTCTTC.

This clonotype was detected a few times. V and J are TRBV29-1 and TRBJ2-5; 8 nucleotides line up with TRBD2. CDR1 is SQVTM, CDR2 ANQGSEA, per germline. The CDR3 is made up of 14 amino acids. Trimming cost V 6 bases and J 7 bases; bases outside gene matches: 13. The CDR3 here is CSVDREGGLWTQYF. The CDR3 DNA sequence: TGCAGCGTCGATCGGGAGGGGGGACTTTGGACCCAGTACTTC.